This TCR beta chain originates from a study of T cells after yellow fever vaccination. The CDR3 consists of 15 residues. Germline V gene sequence: CDR1 ENHRY, CDR2 SYGVKD. The V end lost 4 bases, the J end lost 1 base, and 12 bases lay between the germline ends. TCRdb itself ran the 5' RACE reads through MiXCR, one entry per CDR3 protein. Among around 250,000 distinct CDR3 sequences listed, 6.5% to 8.5% were seen once. The gene calls are TRBV10-3 and TRBJ2-3; TRBD2 might be the D (5 bases). The sample here was CD4+ T cells sorted from PBMCs, taken 15 days after the yellow fever booster vaccination. This sequence originates from a man aged 30 to 45 who received the YFV17D yellow fever vaccine. CDR3 in amino acids: CAISGAEARTDTQYF. CDR3 bases: TGTGCCATCAGTGGAGCGGAGGCCCGCACAGATACGCAGTATTTT.